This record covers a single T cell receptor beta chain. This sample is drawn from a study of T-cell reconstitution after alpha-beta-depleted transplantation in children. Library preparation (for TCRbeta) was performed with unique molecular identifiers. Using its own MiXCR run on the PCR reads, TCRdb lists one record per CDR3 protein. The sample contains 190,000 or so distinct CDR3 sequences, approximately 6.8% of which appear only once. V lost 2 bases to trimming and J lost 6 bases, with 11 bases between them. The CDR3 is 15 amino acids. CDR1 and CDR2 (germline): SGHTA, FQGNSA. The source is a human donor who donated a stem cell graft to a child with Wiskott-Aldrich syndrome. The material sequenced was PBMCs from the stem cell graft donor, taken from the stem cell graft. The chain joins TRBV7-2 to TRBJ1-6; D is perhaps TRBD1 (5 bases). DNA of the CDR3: TGTGCCAGCAGCTTAACCACAGGACCTAATTCACCCCTCCACTTT. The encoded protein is CASSLTTGPNSPLHF. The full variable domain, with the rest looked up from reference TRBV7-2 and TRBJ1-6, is GAGVSQSPSNKVTEKGKDVELRCDPISGHTALYWYRQSLGQGLEFLIYFQGNSAPDKSGLPSDRFSAERTGGSVSTLTIQRTQQEDSAVYLCASSLTTGPNSPLHFGNGTRLTVT.